Listed below are T cell receptor beta chains from one sample, sequenced in a study of cytomegalovirus exposure and HLA in healthy donors. Assay: immunoSEQ multiplex PCR; the TCRdb copy retains only in-frame clones and omits some. The sample table sets out tens of thousands of clones. The material sequenced was PBMCs. The receptors originated from a man between 45 and 60 years old in good health and CMV-seronegative. Each CDR3 is given with its conserved first and last residue. Each record gives: J gene, V gene, CDR3 length, D gene, CDR3 protein, CDR3 DNA. D genes are given only for firm matches.

J: TRBJ2-3; V: TRBV5-1; length: 16; D: TRBD2; CDR3: CASSLGIAGGTDTQYF; DNA: TGCGCCAGCAGCTTGGGTATAGCGGGGGGGACAGATACGCAGTATTTT
J: TRBJ2-5; V: TRBV5-1; length: 15; D: TRBD2; CDR3: CASSLSPQGGETQYF; DNA: TGCGCCAGCAGCTTGAGTCCCCAGGGAGGGGAGACCCAGTACTTC
J: TRBJ2-7; V: TRBV7-9; length: 15; D: -; CDR3: CASSLTAGALGEQYF; DNA: TGTGCCAGCAGCCTCACTGCGGGGGCCTTGGGAGAGCAGTACTTC
J: TRBJ1-1; V: TRBV9; length: 14; D: TRBD1; CDR3: CASSLTGGGTEAFF; DNA: TGTGCCAGCAGCCTCACAGGGGGCGGCACTGAAGCTTTCTTT
J: TRBJ2-2; V: TRBV6-5; length: 16; D: -; CDR3: CASSFQGSADTGELFF; DNA: TGTGCCAGCAGTTTTCAGGGTTCCGCGGACACCGGGGAGCTGTTTTTT
J: TRBJ1-1; V: TRBV4-3; length: 15; D: -; CDR3: CASSQVSAGYTEAFF; DNA: TGCGCCAGCAGCCAAGTAAGCGCGGGATACACTGAAGCTTTCTTT
J: TRBJ2-1; V: TRBV9; length: 15; D: TRBD2; CDR3: CASSVSGGGDNEQFF; DNA: TGTGCCAGCAGCGTTAGCGGGGGGGGCGACAATGAGCAGTTCTTC
J: TRBJ2-7; V: TRBV5-1; length: 15; D: TRBD1; CDR3: CASSEEDRGSYEQYF; DNA: TGCGCCAGCAGCGAGGAAGACAGGGGATCCTACGAGCAGTACTTC
J: TRBJ1-1; V: TRBV5-1; length: 11; D: -; CDR3: CASSRGTEAFF; DNA: TGCGCCAGCAGCAGAGGAACTGAAGCTTTCTTT
J: TRBJ2-2; V: TRBV5-1; length: 14; D: TRBD1; CDR3: CASSNRQGPGELFF; DNA: TGCGCCAGCAGCAACCGACAGGGACCCGGGGAGCTGTTTTTT
J: TRBJ2-7; V: TRBV6-5; length: 11; D: -; CDR3: CASRLLNEQYF; DNA: TGTGCCAGCAGACTTCTTAACGAGCAGTACTTC
J: TRBJ2-1; V: TRBV4-3; length: 17; D: TRBD2; CDR3: CASSQEVVAGEYNEQFF; DNA: TGCGCCAGCAGCCAAGAAGTGGTAGCGGGGGAGTACAATGAGCAGTTCTTC
J: TRBJ2-2; V: TRBV6-5; length: 15; D: TRBD2; CDR3: CASSYLGTSGGELFF; DNA: TGTGCCAGCAGTTACCTCGGGACTAGTGGCGGGGAGCTGTTTTTT
J: TRBJ2-7; V: TRBV5-1; length: 13; D: TRBD1; CDR3: CASGPGQGNEQYF; DNA: TGCGCCAGCGGGCCGGGACAGGGGAACGAGCAGTACTTC
J: TRBJ1-3; V: TRBV28; length: 15; D: -; CDR3: CASSYPGFSGNTIYF; DNA: TGTGCCAGCAGTTACCCGGGATTTTCTGGAAACACCATATATTTT
J: TRBJ1-1; V: TRBV11-3; length: 14; D: -; CDR3: CASSFSGQNTEAFF; DNA: TGTGCCAGCAGCTTCTCGGGACAGAACACTGAAGCTTTCTTT
J: TRBJ2-5; V: TRBV14; length: 15; D: -; CDR3: CASSQDRQLRETQYF; DNA: TGTGCCAGCAGCCAAGACCGTCAGCTGCGGGAGACCCAGTACTTC
J: TRBJ2-7; V: TRBV5-1; length: 15; D: TRBD2; CDR3: CASSSSGTSTYEQYF; DNA: TGCGCCAGCAGCTCGTCCGGGACTAGCACCTACGAGCAGTACTTC
J: TRBJ2-1; V: TRBV28; length: 16; D: TRBD1; CDR3: CASRSTGGGSYNEQFF; DNA: TGTGCCAGCAGGTCCACAGGGGGCGGCTCCTACAATGAGCAGTTCTTC
J: TRBJ2-3; V: TRBV7-3; length: 17; D: TRBD2; CDR3: CASSLGLRGDGADTQYF; DNA: TGTGCCAGCAGCTTGGGATTACGGGGGGACGGGGCAGATACGCAGTATTTT
J: TRBJ2-7; V: TRBV6-1; length: 11; D: TRBD1; CDR3: CATPGGYEQYF; DNA: TGTGCCACCCCAGGGGGCTACGAGCAGTACTTC
J: TRBJ1-1; V: TRBV7-9; length: 12; D: -; CDR3: CASSLVLPEAFF; DNA: TGTGCCAGCAGCTTAGTCCTTCCTGAAGCTTTCTTT
J: TRBJ1-2; V: TRBV29-1; length: 12; D: TRBD1; CDR3: CSVSDRDYGYTF; DNA: TGCAGCGTGAGTGACAGGGACTATGGCTACACCTTC
J: TRBJ1-2; V: TRBV6-5; length: 14; D: -; CDR3: CASSRGQQDYGYTF; DNA: TGTGCCAGCAGCCGAGGACAGCAGGACTATGGCTACACCTTC
J: TRBJ2-1; V: TRBV11-2; length: 16; D: -; CDR3: CASSLDYRGGGNEQFF; DNA: TGTGCCAGCAGCTTAGATTATAGGGGGGGAGGCAATGAGCAGTTCTTC
J: TRBJ2-5; V: TRBV9; length: 15; D: TRBD2; CDR3: CASSPGLAGEETQYF; DNA: TGTGCCAGCAGCCCGGGACTAGCGGGGGAGGAGACCCAGTACTTC
J: TRBJ1-1; V: TRBV1; length: 15; D: -; CDR3: CTSSQDREEKPEAFF; DNA: TGCACCAGCAGCCAAGACAGGGAGGAGAAACCTGAAGCTTTCTTT
J: TRBJ2-3; V: TRBV6-5; length: 15; D: -; CDR3: CASSYFKGGTDTQYF; DNA: TGTGCCAGCAGTTACTTCAAAGGGGGCACAGATACGCAGTATTTT
J: TRBJ1-2; V: TRBV4-1; length: 18; D: TRBD1; CDR3: CASSQENSGDRAYYGYTF; DNA: TGCGCCAGCAGCCAAGAAAATAGCGGGGACAGGGCCTACTATGGCTACACCTTC
J: TRBJ2-7; V: TRBV7-2; length: 11; D: -; CDR3: CASSPQYEQYF; DNA: TGTGCCAGCAGCCCCCAATACGAGCAGTACTTC
J: TRBJ2-2; V: TRBV6-5; length: 14; D: TRBD1; CDR3: CASSLRQGAGELFF; DNA: TGTGCCAGCAGTTTAAGACAGGGGGCCGGGGAGCTGTTTTTT
J: TRBJ2-1; V: TRBV19; length: 16; D: -; CDR3: CASSSKGQGYYNEQFF; DNA: TGTGCCAGTAGCTCGAAGGGGCAGGGGTACTACAATGAGCAGTTCTTC
J: TRBJ2-3; V: TRBV6-5; length: 15; D: TRBD1; CDR3: CASSTQGAGSDTQYF; DNA: TGTGCCAGCAGTACACAGGGGGCAGGGTCAGATACGCAGTATTTT
J: TRBJ1-1; V: TRBV7-9; length: 13; D: TRBD1; CDR3: CASQGQGHTEAFF; DNA: TGTGCCAGCCAGGGACAGGGGCACACTGAAGCTTTCTTT
J: TRBJ1-2; V: TRBV25-1; length: 15; D: -; CDR3: CASSETYAWLDGYTF; DNA: TGTGCCAGCAGTGAGACATACGCCTGGTTGGATGGCTACACCTTC
J: TRBJ2-7; V: TRBV25-1; length: 16; D: -; CDR3: CASPPPKQDHSYEQYF; DNA: TGTGCCAGCCCGCCTCCCAAACAGGACCACTCCTACGAGCAGTACTTC
J: TRBJ2-2; V: TRBV7-9; length: 15; D: TRBD1; CDR3: CASSKRQGDTGELFF; DNA: TGTGCCAGCAGCAAAAGACAGGGGGACACCGGGGAGCTGTTTTTT
J: TRBJ2-5; V: TRBV4-2; length: 15; D: TRBD2; CDR3: CASSQEGRGGETQYF; DNA: TGTGCCAGCAGCCAAGAGGGGAGGGGAGGAGAGACCCAGTACTTC
J: TRBJ2-4; V: TRBV7-2; length: 15; D: -; CDR3: CASSLVATGGDIQYF; DNA: TGTGCCAGCAGCTTGGTGGCGACAGGTGGGGACATTCAGTACTTC
J: TRBJ2-2; V: TRBV7-3; length: 14; D: -; CDR3: CASRPGANTGELFF; DNA: TGTGCCAGCAGACCAGGGGCAAACACCGGGGAGCTGTTTTTT
J: TRBJ1-5; V: TRBV5-6; length: 16; D: TRBD1; CDR3: CASGSMGQGGNQPQHF; DNA: TGTGCCAGCGGATCTATGGGACAGGGGGGAAATCAGCCCCAGCATTTT
J: TRBJ2-5; V: TRBV27; length: 17; D: TRBD2; CDR3: CASSPLRLAGDQETQYF; DNA: TGTGCCAGCAGTCCACTTAGACTAGCGGGGGATCAAGAGACCCAGTACTTC
J: TRBJ2-7; V: TRBV11-2; length: 14; D: -; CDR3: CASSAAGRSYEQYF; DNA: TGTGCCAGCAGCGCCGCGGGACGGTCCTACGAGCAGTACTTC
J: TRBJ2-7; V: TRBV11-2; length: 18; D: TRBD1; CDR3: CASSYHLGQGIADYEQYF; DNA: TGTGCCAGCAGCTATCACCTCGGACAGGGAATTGCTGACTACGAGCAGTACTTC
J: TRBJ1-4; V: TRBV7-3; length: 16; D: TRBD1; CDR3: CASILGQGGPNEKLFF; DNA: TGTGCCAGCATCCTCGGACAGGGGGGGCCTAATGAAAAACTGTTTTTT
J: TRBJ2-2; V: TRBV6-5; length: 15; D: -; CDR3: CASSIQGMNTGELFF; DNA: TGTGCCAGCAGCATACAGGGAATGAACACCGGGGAGCTGTTTTTT
J: TRBJ1-1; V: TRBV5-1; length: 15; D: TRBD1; CDR3: CASSIQGAGRTEAFF; DNA: TGCGCCAGCAGCATACAGGGGGCCGGCCGCACTGAAGCTTTCTTT
J: TRBJ2-3; V: TRBV2; length: 16; D: TRBD1; CDR3: CASSDRGTGSADTQYF; DNA: TGTGCCAGCAGTGACCGGGGGACAGGTAGCGCGGATACGCAGTATTTT
J: TRBJ1-5; V: TRBV5-1; length: 15; D: -; CDR3: CASKTGFGSNQPQHF; DNA: TGCGCCAGCAAAACAGGGTTTGGTAGCAATCAGCCCCAGCATTTT
J: TRBJ2-7; V: TRBV6-1; length: 15; D: TRBD1; CDR3: CASRDRPGNSYEQYF; DNA: TGTGCCAGCAGGGACAGGCCGGGGAACTCCTACGAGCAGTACTTC
J: TRBJ1-2; V: TRBV28; length: 15; D: -; CDR3: CASTPPDKPSYGYTF; DNA: TGTGCCAGCACCCCTCCCGATAAGCCTTCCTATGGCTACACCTTC
J: TRBJ1-3; V: TRBV25-1; length: 16; D: -; CDR3: CASSEYLTDSGNTIYF; DNA: TGTGCCAGCAGTGAATACCTGACAGACTCTGGAAACACCATATATTTT
J: TRBJ1-2; V: TRBV7-6; length: 13; D: -; CDR3: CASSLYSNYGYTF; DNA: TGTGCCAGCAGCTTGTACAGTAACTATGGCTACACCTTC